This T cell receptor beta chain was profiled in a study of cytomegalovirus exposure and HLA in healthy donors. Study overall: Sequencing of about 179 million T cells in an earlier analysis found under 120 million unique TCR beta sequences. Broader study findings: Researchers reported in a later analysis that a missense DCLRE1C variant was tied to TCR beta V- and J-gene trimming. Cytomegalovirus status, reportedly, was diagnosed with high specificity and sensitivity by the classifier.

About this clone: The antigen remains unidentified.

The PCR was carried out with 60 Vbeta primers and 13 Jbeta primers. Only in-frame clones appear in the TCRdb table, and some are missing; sequencing was by immunoSEQ multiplex PCR. Of about 82,000 clones listed, roughly 72% were seen once; the top ten hold more than 5.5%. These donors, healthy bone marrow donors, were studied. The TCR was taken from a woman aged 45-60 years in good health and CMV-seropositive. Sample: PBMCs.

CDR3 sequence reads: CATSRHIAHTTNTGELFF. The CDR3 DNA reads as TGTGCCACCAGCAGGCATATAGCCCACACAACGAACACCGGGGAGCTGTTTTTT. This chain joins TRBV15 and TRBJ2-2; no reliable D call. Per the germline V gene, CDR1 is LNHNV and CDR2 is YYDKDF (reference sequence). Trimming left V 3 bases short and J 0 bases short, with 17 bases between. The CDR3 spans 18 residues.